This T cell receptor beta chain was sequenced during a study of shared clonotypes between healthy human individuals. Generated by immunoSEQ multiplex PCR, the TCRdb table keeps only in-frame clones and is missing some. The repertoire holds hundreds of thousands of clones, with approximately 97% as singletons. This TCR derives from a woman aged 25 to 39 in good health. The sample taken for sequencing was naive CD4+ T cells sorted from blood. Indicated subset: CD45RA+ positively selected.

The CDR3 bases are TGTGCCATCAGTGACTCGACTAATCCGTACAATGAGCAGTTCTTC. Encoded protein: CAISDSTNPYNEQFF. The V and J genes are TRBV10-3 and TRBJ2-1; perhaps TRBD2 as D (5 bases). The CDR3 consists of 15 residues. Trimming shortened V by 3 bases and J by 4 bases, and 13 bases separated the two germline ends. Germline lookup yields CDR1 ENHRY and CDR2 SYGVKD.